The rows below give T cell receptor beta chains drawn from one sample of a study of cytomegalovirus exposure and HLA in healthy donors. Sequenced by immunoSEQ multiplex PCR; TCRdb stores in-frame clones only, minus some. This table has 150,000 to 200,000 clones, roughly 77% appearing once. Sequences were obtained from PBMCs. The source is a woman aged 50 to 60 in good health and CMV-seronegative. The CDR3 runs from the conserved cysteine through the conserved F or W. D genes are given only for firm matches. Rows may omit the clone size; those that give it use once, few, many or a size class.

clone size,V gene,J gene,D gene,CDR3 protein,CDR3 DNA
-,TRBV11-2,TRBJ1-2,-,CASSPQPGIYGYTF,TGTGCCAGCAGCCCACAGCCAGGGATCTATGGCTACACCTTC
-,TRBV5-4,TRBJ2-1,TRBD2,CASSLGTSGGYNEQFF,TGTGCCAGCAGCTTAGGGACTAGCGGGGGATACAATGAGCAGTTCTTC
-,TRBV27,TRBJ2-7,-,CASSLGGPPRKQYF,TGTGCCAGCAGTTTGGGGGGGCCACCTAGGAAGCAGTACTTC
-,TRBV10-2,TRBJ2-3,TRBD2,CAGRLAGEFTQYF,TGCGCCGGAAGACTAGCGGGAGAGTTTACGCAGTATTTT
-,TRBV11-2,TRBJ1-5,TRBD1,CASSLDGQATNQPQHF,TGTGCCAGCAGCTTGGATGGACAGGCTACAAATCAGCCCCAGCATTTT
-,TRBV5-6,TRBJ2-7,TRBD2,CASSLEASGSYEQYF,TGTGCCAGCAGCTTGGAGGCTAGCGGGAGCTACGAGCAGTACTTC
-,TRBV7-9,TRBJ2-7,-,CASRPTSSYEQYF,TGTGCCAGCAGACCGACTTCCTCCTACGAGCAGTACTTC
-,TRBV4-3,TRBJ1-5,-,CASSQDYWSNQPQHF,TGCGCCAGCAGCCAAGACTACTGGAGCAATCAGCCCCAGCATTTT
-,TRBV13,TRBJ2-7,-,CASSLGVTQINDGYEQYF,TGTGCCAGCAGCTTAGGAGTGACACAGATCAACGACGGTTACGAGCAGTACTTC
-,TRBV28,TRBJ1-1,-,CASSFLRVLNTEAFF,TGTGCCAGCAGTTTTTTGAGGGTGTTGAACACTGAAGCTTTCTTT
-,TRBV7-9,TRBJ1-2,-,CASSLTRAGLDNYGYTF,TGTGCCAGCAGCTTAACGAGGGCTGGGTTAGACAACTATGGCTACACCTTC
-,TRBV7-6,TRBJ1-1,-,CASSLAGLGSTEAFF,TGTGCCAGCAGCTTAGCCGGGCTGGGGAGCACTGAAGCTTTCTTT
-,TRBV7-8,TRBJ2-7,TRBD1,CASSFRASTGDYEQYF,TGTGCCAGCAGCTTCCGGGCGTCGACAGGGGACTACGAGCAGTACTTC
-,TRBV15,TRBJ1-5,TRBD1,CATSRDQGAQPQHF,TGTGCCACCAGCAGAGATCAGGGGGCCCAGCCCCAGCATTTT
-,TRBV5-6,TRBJ2-5,TRBD2,CASRWGRTGGIQYF,TGTGCCAGCAGGTGGGGACGCACGGGGGGTATCCAGTACTTC
-,TRBV18,TRBJ2-1,-,CASSPEQGGASYNEQFF,TGTGCCAGCTCACCAGAACAGGGAGGGGCCTCCTACAATGAGCAGTTCTTC
-,TRBV30,TRBJ1-3,TRBD1,CAWSFGQGENTIYF,TGTGCCTGGAGTTTCGGACAGGGCGAAAACACCATATATTTT
-,TRBV30,TRBJ2-3,-,CAWSVSGTDTQYF,TGTGCCTGGAGCGTTAGCGGCACAGATACGCAGTATTTT
-,TRBV7-3,TRBJ1-1,-,CASSLRGSGPGGGVFF,TGTGCCAGCAGCTTAAGGGGAAGTGGTCCGGGGGGCGGTGTTTTCTTT
-,TRBV6-5,TRBJ1-2,TRBD1,CASIIRTGGDYGYTF,TGTGCCAGCATAATTAGAACAGGGGGGGACTATGGCTACACCTTC
-,TRBV11-2,TRBJ2-1,TRBD2,CASSLTSGKGSSYNEQFF,TGTGCCAGCAGCTTAACTAGCGGGAAGGGTAGCTCCTACAATGAGCAGTTCTTC
few,TRBV5-6,TRBJ2-1,TRBD1,CASRADRGSGNEQFF,TGTGCCAGCAGGGCGGACAGGGGAAGCGGGAATGAGCAGTTCTTC
-,TRBV7-9,TRBJ1-2,-,CSSSLQRINYGYTF,TGTTCCAGCAGCTTACAGCGTATCAACTATGGCTACACCTTC
-,TRBV7-2,TRBJ2-7,TRBD1,CASSKSGTGVSQSSYEQYF,TGTGCCAGCAGCAAATCCGGGACAGGGGTCTCCCAGAGCTCCTACGAGCAGTACTTC
-,TRBV4-3,TRBJ1-6,TRBD1,CASSQETGRYNSPLHF,TGCGCCAGCAGCCAAGAGACAGGGCGGTATAATTCACCCCTCCACTTT
-,TRBV6-6,TRBJ1-5,-,CASSYSRNQPQHF,TGTGCCAGCAGTTACTCGCGTAATCAGCCCCAGCATTTT
-,TRBV5-1,TRBJ2-1,-,CASSFPGNSGTGSKGSSYNEQFF,TGCGCCAGCAGCTTCCCCGGTAACTCCGGAACAGGGTCGAAGGGTAGCTCCTACAATGAGCAGTTCTTC
-,TRBV10-3,TRBJ1-6,TRBD1,CAISDEGQGRSPLHF,TGTGCCATCAGTGATGAGGGACAGGGACGATCACCCCTCCACTTT
-,TRBV7-2,TRBJ1-3,TRBD1,CASSLDRASGNTIYF,TGTGCCAGCAGCTTGGACAGGGCGTCTGGAAACACCATATATTTT
-,TRBV6-5,TRBJ2-1,TRBD2,CASSYGGVGNEQFF,TGTGCCAGCAGTTATGGGGGGGTAGGGAATGAGCAGTTCTTC
once,TRBV19,TRBJ1-2,-,CASRSGGRSYGYTF,TGTGCCAGTCGATCCGGGGGTAGGAGTTATGGCTACACCTTC
-,TRBV7-9,TRBJ1-2,TRBD1,CASSRPRDRGYGYTF,TGTGCCAGCAGTCGCCCCCGGGACAGGGGTTATGGCTACACCTTC
-,TRBV28,TRBJ1-1,-,CASSRGQNTEAFF,TGTGCCAGCAGTCGTGGACAGAACACTGAAGCTTTCTTT
-,TRBV10-3,TRBJ2-7,-,CAISESPEGPSNYEQCF,TGTGCCATCAGTGAGTCGCCGGAGGGCCCGTCAAACTACGAGCAGTGCTTC
-,TRBV4-3,TRBJ1-6,TRBD1,CASSQDPPGQVINSPLHF,TGCGCCAGCAGCCAAGATCCCCCGGGACAGGTGATTAATTCACCCCTCCACTTT
-,TRBV7-2,TRBJ2-1,-,CASSTRGYSYNEQFF,TGTGCCAGCAGCACCCGGGGGTACTCCTACAATGAGCAGTTCTTC
-,TRBV5-1,TRBJ2-3,TRBD1,CASSWGQSTDTQYF,TGCGCCAGCAGCTGGGGACAGAGCACAGATACGCAGTATTTT
once,TRBV6-1,TRBJ2-7,-,CASSELRPSYEQYF,TGTGCCAGCAGTGAACTGCGCCCTTCCTACGAGCAGTACTTC
many,TRBV9,TRBJ2-1,-,CASNPTGSGSEEEQFF,TGTGCCAGCAACCCAACAGGGAGCGGCTCCGAGGAAGAGCAGTTCTTC
-,TRBV9,TRBJ2-3,-,CASSVALGQGGSDTQYF,TGTGCCAGCAGCGTAGCCCTCGGTCAGGGAGGATCAGATACGCAGTATTTT
-,TRBV19,TRBJ2-5,-,CASSARDSQYF,TGTGCCAGTAGTGCACGGGACTCCCAGTACTTC
-,TRBV7-2,TRBJ2-5,-,CASSLARGGDQETQYF,TGTGCCAGCAGCTTAGCGAGGGGGGGGGACCAAGAGACCCAGTACTTC
once,TRBV5-1,TRBJ2-3,-,CASSSGTDTQYF,TGCGCCAGCAGTTCCGGCACAGATACGCAGTATTTT
-,TRBV4-3,TRBJ1-6,-,CASSQVAGNGIHF,TGCGCCAGCAGCCAAGTGGCAGGGAATGGAATCCACTTT